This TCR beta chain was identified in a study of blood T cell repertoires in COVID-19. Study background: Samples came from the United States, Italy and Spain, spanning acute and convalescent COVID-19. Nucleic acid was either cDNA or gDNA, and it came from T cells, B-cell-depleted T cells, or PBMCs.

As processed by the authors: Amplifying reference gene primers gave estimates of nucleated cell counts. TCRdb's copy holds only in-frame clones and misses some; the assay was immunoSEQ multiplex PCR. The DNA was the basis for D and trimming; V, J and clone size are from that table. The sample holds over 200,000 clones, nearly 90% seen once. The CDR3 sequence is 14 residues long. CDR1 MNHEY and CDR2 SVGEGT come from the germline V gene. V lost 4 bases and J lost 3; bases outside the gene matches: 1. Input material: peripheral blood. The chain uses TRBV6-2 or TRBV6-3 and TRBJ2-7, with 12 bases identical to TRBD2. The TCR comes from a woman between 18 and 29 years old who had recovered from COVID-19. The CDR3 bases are TGTGCCAGCAGTTGGACTAGCGGGAACTACGAGCAGTACTTC. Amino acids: CASSWTSGNYEQYF.